Following are 25 T cell receptor beta chains from one sample sequenced in a study of CXCR3-negative and CXCR3-positive naive CD8 T cells. Study-level results: Against CXCR3-negative naive cells, CXCR3-positive naive cells showed more hydrophobic TRB CDR3s.

Preparation of TRB cDNA libraries relied on 5' RACE carrying UMI labels. TCRdb reworked the 5' RACE reads into one entry per CDR3 protein, no DNA. The listing records 80,000 to 100,000 distinct CDR3 sequences. Antigens for these TCRs are unknown. Sequences were obtained from naive CXCR3+ CD8+ T cells from blood. The subset here: CD45RO-CCR7+CD27+CD95- naive CD8+ T cells expressing CXCR3 (TNR3+). The receptor set was obtained from a human donor in good health. Some clones in this sample may be carry-over from other donors' samples.

The rearrangement uses TRBV7-8 and TRBJ2-2; lacking DNA, the TRBD1 call made by TCRdb goes unchecked. In germline, CDR1 is SGHVS, CDR2 FQNEAQ. This CDR3 comprises 17 residues. CDR3: CASSFRRGLANTGELFF.

This chain links TRBV27 with TRBJ2-3. The CDR3 contains 14 residues. Germline V CDR1 and CDR2: MNHEY, SMNVEV (reference sequence). The CDR3 region is CASSIGGLTDTQYF.

The chain recombines TRBV9 with TRBJ2-5. Germline V gene data show CDR1 as SGDLS and CDR2 as YYNGEE. The CDR3 runs 14 residues. The CDR3 region is CASSVGWSQETQYF.

The V and J genes are TRBV29-1 and TRBJ2-1; TCRdb outputs TRBD2, but without DNA this stays unchecked. Looked up from germline, CDR1 is SQVTM and CDR2 is ANQGSEA. The CDR3 has 14 amino acids. The CDR3: CSVTSGALYNEQFF.

The chain joins TRBV27 to TRBJ2-1. There are 13 residues in the CDR3. Germline loops: CDR1 MNHEY, CDR2 SMNVEV (reference sequence). CDR3 protein: CASSLGRQNEQFF.

The chain is built from TRBV5-1 and TRBJ2-1; TCRdb's D call of TRBD2 is untestable without DNA. The CDR3 has 15 residues. Germline CDR1 is SGHRS and CDR2 is YFSETQ. The CDR3: CASSPAGRASGEQFF.

The chain links TRBV28 to TRBJ2-7; without DNA, the TCRdb call of TRBD1 cannot be checked. CDR1 and CDR2 (germline): MDHEN, SYDVKM. The CDR3 loop spans 16 amino acids. The CDR3 spells CASSLNSGIGSYEQYF.

This rearrangement joins TRBV14 to TRBJ2-5; TCRdb's D gene call, TRBD2, goes unchecked for lack of DNA. The CDR3 has 15 amino acids. Germline V CDR1 and CDR2: SGHDN, FVKESK. The CDR3 loop is CASSPFGLLEETQYF.

This chain joins TRBV20-1 and TRBJ2-7; TCRdb gives TRBD1 as the D gene, but with no DNA this cannot be confirmed. This CDR3 region has 15 residues. Germline CDR1 is DFQATT and CDR2 is SNEGSKA (reference sequence). The CDR3 loop is CSAREGTGGSYEQYF.

The rearrangement uses TRBV28 and TRBJ2-4; the D call of TRBD2 rests on TCRdb alone, since no DNA is present to check it. Germline V gives CDR1 MDHEN, CDR2 SYDVKM. The CDR3 sequence is 17 residues long. The CDR3 protein is CASSPTRSVLAKNIQYF.

The chain employs TRBV5-5 and TRBJ2-1; the D gene TCRdb calls, TRBD2, cannot be checked with no DNA. The CDR3 is 14 amino acids. The V gene's germline CDR1 is SGHKS and CDR2 YYEKEE (reference sequence). The chain's CDR3 is CASSLGRTSNEQFF. Supplemented by reference TRBV5-5 and TRBJ2-1, the full variable domain reads DAGVTQSPTHLIKTRGQQVTLRCSPISGHKSVSWYQQVLGQGPQFIFQYYEKEERGRGNFPDRFSARQFPNYSSELNVNALLLGDSALYLCASSLGRTSNEQFFGPGTRLTVL.

The chain has TRBV28 and TRBJ1-6; checking the TCRdb D call of TRBD1 is not possible without DNA. This CDR3 comprises 16 residues. CDR1 MDHEN and CDR2 SYDVKM come from the germline V gene. The CDR3 is CASSPSGSSYNSPLHF.

CDR3 sequence reads: CASSQLDSFNEQFF. This chain uses TRBV14 with TRBJ2-1; the D call of TRBD1 rests on TCRdb alone, since no DNA is present to check it. Germline V gene lookup returns CDR1 SGHDN and CDR2 FVKESK. The CDR3 loop spans 14 amino acids. The full variable domain, in which reference TRBV14 and TRBJ2-1 provide the parts outside the CDR3, is EAGVTQFPSHSVIEKGQTVTLRCDPISGHDNLYWYRRVMGKEIKFLLHFVKESKQDESGMPNNRFLAERTGGTYSTLKVQPAELEDSGVYFCASSQLDSFNEQFFGPGTRLTVL.

The V call is TRBV12-3 or TRBV12-4, the J call TRBJ1-6; the D call from TCRdb, TRBD1, cannot be confirmed without DNA. The CDR3 is 16 residues long. The CDR3 sequence is CASSSRLDRGGSPLHF.

This chain connects TRBV5-1 to TRBJ1-1; TCRdb designates TRBD1, a call that cannot be tested without DNA. Germline CDR1 is SGHRS and CDR2 is YFSETQ. CDR3 length: 15 amino acids. This CDR3 reads CASRNFRDTASEAFF.

The chain recombines TRBV4-2 with TRBJ2-1; with no DNA, the TCRdb D assignment of TRBD1 cannot be verified. Looked up from germline, CDR1 is LGHNA and CDR2 is YNFKEQ. CDR3 length equals 17 residues. CDR3 loop: CASSPLAITGINNEQFF.

The rearrangement links TRBV19 to TRBJ2-1; with no DNA, the TCRdb D assignment of TRBD1 cannot be verified. This CDR3 spans 14 amino acids. Germline V gene data show CDR1 as LNHDA and CDR2 as SQIVND (reference sequence). The CDR3: CASKDRGTHNEQFF.

The chain carries TRBV18 and TRBJ2-1. CDR3 size: 18 residues. Looked up from germline, CDR1 is KGHSH and CDR2 is LQKENI. CDR3 residues: CASSPAMTVWSSYNEQFF.

V and J are TRBV9 and TRBJ2-1; checking the TCRdb D call of TRBD1 is not possible without DNA. The CDR3 runs 14 residues. The germline gives CDR1 SGDLS, CDR2 YYNGEE. CDR3 amino acids: CASSLTGSGNEQFF.

The genes are TRBV7-6 and TRBJ2-1; TCRdb lists TRBD2, though no DNA is available to test this call. Germline assignment: CDR1 SGHVS and CDR2 FNYEAQ. This CDR3 is 12 amino acids long. The CDR3 loop reads CASSLKGDEQFF. The variable domain in full, with the rest retrieved from reference TRBV7-6 and TRBJ2-1, is GAGVSQSPRYKVTKRGQDVALRCDPISGHVSLYWYRQALGQGPEFLTYFNYEAQQDKSGLPNDRFSAERPEGSISTLTIQRTEQRDSAMYRCASSLKGDEQFFGPGTRLTVL.

The rearrangement joins TRBV5-1 to TRBJ1-2. The CDR3 totals 14 residues. The V gene's germline CDR1 is SGHRS and CDR2 YFSETQ. CDR3 protein: CASSLADSYYGYTF.

V is TRBV15 and J is TRBJ2-1; checking the TCRdb D call of TRBD2 is not possible without DNA. CDR1 is LNHNV and CDR2 is YYDKDF in the germline V gene (reference sequence). The CDR3 totals 17 residues. The CDR3 sequence is CATSRGDSGSSYNEQFF.

The chain has TRBV28 and TRBJ2-3; the TCRdb call, TRBD2, lacks DNA for checking. CDR3 size: 20 residues. Germline CDR1 reads MDHEN; CDR2 reads SYDVKM. The CDR3 loop is CASSSNRTSGRASLTDTQYF.

The rearrangement joins TRBV15 to TRBJ1-1; absent DNA, TCRdb's TRBD1 call cannot be checked. Germline V gene sequence: CDR1 LNHNV, CDR2 YYDKDF (reference sequence). The CDR3 is 16 residues long. The CDR3: CATSRDPFRGWTEAFF.

This chain links TRBV4-3 with TRBJ2-7; the D gene TCRdb calls, TRBD2, cannot be checked with no DNA. CDR3 length: 15 residues. Germline values: CDR1 LGHNA, CDR2 YSLEER. This CDR3 reads CASSEGLAESYEQYF.